What follows are 32 T cell receptor beta chains derived from one specimen sequenced in a study of tumor-infiltrating lymphocytes in glioblastoma multiforme. Multiple V-beta primers and a C-beta primer amplified TCRB from RNA. In TCRdb, the multiplex PCR reads were re-called with MiXCR into one record per CDR3 protein. This sample has roughly 9,100 distinct CDR3 sequences, with under 85% found just once. The specimen was brain tumor tissue. The receptors were sampled from a male donor with glioblastoma.

Turning to this clonotype: One end of the junction is discordant with germline, which a read error may explain. The CDR3: CIASRPGLAGGPSSIDTQYF. CDR3 DNA: TGCATTGCTAGTCGCCCCGGGCTAGCGGGAGGGCCTAGTAGCATAGATACGCAGTATTTT. The chain has TRBV20-1 and TRBJ2-3; 12 bases line up with TRBD2. The germline CDR1 and CDR2 sequences are DFQATT and SNEGSKA (reference sequence). CDR3 size: 20 residues.

This clonotype occurred once. The J gene is TRBJ2-1, the V gene TRBV11-2; D call uncertain. Germline values: CDR1 SGHAT, CDR2 FQNNGV. The CDR3 spans 17 residues. V was clipped by 1 base and J by 2 bases, with 15 bases between them. The CDR3 loop reads CASSLGRTNPTYNEQFF. CDR3 in DNA: TGTGCCAGCAGCTTAGGCCGGACCAACCCCACCTACAATGAGCAGTTCTTC.

This clonotype was seen a handful of times. This likely comes from a read error, as the CDR3 has no conserved phenylalanine or tryptophan at its end. This chain links TRBV11-3 with TRBJ2-2; 12 positions agree with TRBD2. This CDR3 is 18 amino acids long. Germline assignment: CDR1 SGHNT and CDR2 YENEEA. Trimming at V came to 5 bases and at J to 6 bases, leaving 13 bases not matched to a gene. This chain's CDR3 is CASSTTSRLAGEAGELFP. The CDR3 DNA sequence: TGTGCCAGCAGCACCACCTCCAGACTAGCGGGAGAAGCCGGGGAGCTGTTTCCT.

The rearrangement joins TRBV24-1 to TRBJ2-5; 7 bases map to TRBD2. Trimming cost V 8 bases and J 0 bases; bases outside gene matches: 2. CDR1 and CDR2 from the germline V gene are KGHDR and SFDVKD. The CDR3 runs to 13 residues. CDR3: CATMAGDQETQYF. CDR3 DNA: TGTGCCACCATGGCGGGAGACCAAGAGACCCAGTACTTC.

As for this clonotype: This may be a read error: a much more frequent sequence differs by one nucleotide. The rearrangement links TRBV4-1 to TRBJ2-7; a weak D match, TRBD1 (6 bases). Germline V gene data show CDR1 as MGHRA and CDR2 as YSYEKL. The CDR3 covers 16 residues. The CDR3 coding sequence is TGCGCCTGCAGCCAAGTGGCGGACAGTCCTTTCTACGAGCAGTACTTC. It translates to CACSQVADSPFYEQYF.

The V call is TRBV20-1, the J call TRBJ1-2; weak D call: TRBD1 (5 bases). CDR3 size: 15 residues. V was trimmed by 6 bases and J by 5 bases, leaving 22 bases between them. Germline V CDR1 and CDR2: DFQATT, SNEGSKA (reference sequence). The CDR3 DNA reads TGCAGTGCACTCGATTCAGGGCGGGTCGCGTATGGCTACACCTTC. Its protein product is CSALDSGRVAYGYTF.

In its sample, this clonotype was seen many times. The rearrangement uses TRBV18 and TRBJ1-5; weak D call: TRBD1 (5 bases). The CDR3 runs to 16 residues. Germline V lookup: CDR1 KGHSH, CDR2 LQKENI. The V gene lost 4 bases and the J gene lost 4 bases, with 17 bases spanning the gap. The CDR3 reads CASSLGTGTANQPQHF. CDR3 bases: TGTGCCAGCTCACTGGGGACCGGGACGGCAAATCAGCCCCAGCATTTT. Based on the CDR3 plus reference TRBV18 and TRBJ1-5, the full variable domain is NAGVMQNPRHLVRRRGQEARLRCSPMKGHSHVYWYRQLPEEGLKFMVYLQKENIIDESGMPKERFSAEFPKEGPSILRIQQVVRGDSAAYFCASSLGTGTANQPQHFGDGTRLSIL.

This clonotype has just one count. This chain joins TRBV29-1 and TRBJ2-5, with TRBD2 matching over 13 bases. CDR1 and CDR2 (germline): SQVTM, ANQGSEA. The ends lost 2 bases at V and 9 bases at J; junction bases unmatched: 9. The CDR3 contains 15 residues. Here the CDR3 reads CSVEPTSGRLESQYF. The CDR3 DNA reads TGCAGCGTTGAACCGACTAGCGGGAGGTTGGAGTCCCAGTACTTC. The complete variable domain, with remaining parts taken from reference TRBV29-1 and TRBJ2-5, reads SAVISQKPSRDICQRGTSLTIQCQVDSQVTMMFWYRQQPGQSLTLIATANQGSEATYESGFVIDKFPISRPNLTFSTLTVSNMSPEDSSIYLCSVEPTSGRLESQYFGPGTRLLVL.

V usage is TRBV5-5 and J usage is TRBJ2-5; D may be TRBD1 or TRBD2 (6 bases each). Germline-derived CDR1 and CDR2 are SGHKS and YYEKEE (reference sequence). The CDR3 contains 12 residues. CDR3 nucleotides: TGTGGTAGCAGCTTGGGGGGCGAGACCCAGTACTTC. Its translation is CGSSLGGETQYF.

As for this clonotype: Germline is not matched at one junction end, which may reflect a read error. The chain carries TRBV11-2 and TRBJ2-1; 12 nucleotides align to TRBD2. The CDR3 covers 15 residues. Germline V gene sequence: CDR1 SGHAT, CDR2 FQNNGV. As DNA, the CDR3 is TGTGCTAGCATCTATGGGACTAGCGGGCTAAATGAGCAGTTCTTC. Residues: CASIYGTSGLNEQFF.

The chain links TRBV30 to TRBJ2-3, with a possible D match to TRBD2 (6 bases). Germline V gene lookup returns CDR1 GTSNPN and CDR2 SVGIG (reference sequence). The length of the CDR3 is 14 residues. With 2 bases removed from V and 11 bases from J, the gap between germline ends came to 20 bases. This CDR3 is CAWSYGTGTDVQYF. The CDR3 bases are TGTGCCTGGAGTTACGGGACTGGCACAGATGTGCAGTATTTT.

The chain employs TRBV6-1 and TRBJ2-1, with TRBD2 identical over 11 bases. The trim removed 6 bases at V and 7 bases at J, leaving 8 bases unmatched. The CDR3 sequence is 15 residues long. CDR1 is MNHNS and CDR2 is SASEGT in the germline V gene. CDR3 in DNA: TGTGCCAGCAGACTTACTAGCGGGAGTCCAAATGAGCAGTTCTTC. It specifies CASRLTSGSPNEQFF.

In regard to this clonotype: A read error may account for a junction end that differs from germline. J is TRBJ2-1 and V is TRBV7-9; TRBD2 aligns across 9 bases. The CDR3 totals 16 residues. Germline CDR1 is SEHNR and CDR2 is FQNEAQ (reference sequence). The CDR3 DNA is TGTGCCAGTAGCTCAGGATGGACTAGCGCAGACAATGAGCACTTCTTC. This sequence encodes CASSSGWTSADNEHFF.

This clonotype is medium-sized. This chain connects TRBV10-3 to TRBJ2-1; D perhaps matches TRBD1 (5 bases). The CDR3 is 15 amino acids. V lost 2 bases and J 5 bases, leaving 13 bases between the germline ends. Germline V CDR1 and CDR2: ENHRY, SYGVKD. The CDR3 region has the DNA TGTGCCATCAGTGAGCCGGACAAGCAGAACAATGAGCAGTTCTTC. Encoded protein: CAISEPDKQNNEQFF.

Details on this clonotype: The conserved phenylalanine or tryptophan is not found at the CDR3 terminus, so this likely reflects a read error. It is unclear where the CDR3 begins or ends on the DNA, so no DNA is shown, and the CDR3 is as TCRdb lists it. The J gene is TRBJ2-6, the V gene TRBV30; the table's D call TRBD1 went unverified against the DNA. The CDR3 spans 14 residues, counting both ends. The germline V gene encodes CDR1 GTSNPN and CDR2 SVGIG (reference sequence). CDR3 in amino acids: CACTGCSGANVLTI.

Comment on this clonotype: One end of the junction varies from germline; a read error may be responsible. The chain has TRBV11-2 and TRBJ2-3, with D perhaps matching TRBD1 (5 bases). Germline V CDR1 and CDR2: SGHAT, FQNNGV. The CDR3 sequence is 14 residues long. CDR3 amino acids: CASSLQGMADTQCF. The CDR3 nucleotides read TGTGCCAGCAGCTTACAGGGAATGGCGGATACGCAGTGTTTT.

The chain combines TRBV29-1 with TRBJ2-5, with D uncertain. The CDR3 length is 13 residues. Trimming left V 1 base short and J 14 bases short, with 20 bases between. Per the germline V gene, CDR1 is SQVTM and CDR2 is ANQGSEA. The chain's CDR3 is CSVEGGISYEQYF. The CDR3 DNA follows: TGCAGCGTTGAAGGAGGCATTTCCTACGAGCAATACTTC.

The chain carries TRBV5-4 and TRBJ2-7; D perhaps matches TRBD2 (5 bases). Trimming stripped 4 bases from V and 3 bases from J, with 8 bases between. CDR1 is SGHNT and CDR2 is YYREEE in the germline V gene (reference sequence). This CDR3 comprises 12 residues. The chain's CDR3 is CASSRDSYEQYF. In nucleotides, the CDR3 is TGTGCCAGCAGCCGGGATAGCTACGAGCAGTACTTC.

The V call is TRBV12-3 or TRBV12-4, the J call TRBJ2-1, with D unclear. Trimming removed 6 bases at V and 11 bases at J, with 11 bases between. CDR3 length equals 11 residues. The CDR3 DNA reads as TGTGCCAGCAGCTCAGGATATAAGCAGTTCTTC. Protein: CASSSGYKQFF.

A word on this clonotype: No conserved phenylalanine or tryptophan is present at the end of the CDR3, so a read error is the likely explanation. This chain uses TRBV12-3 or TRBV12-4 with TRBJ2-6, with 7 bases that match TRBD2. Losses at the gene ends were 5 bases for V and 0 bases for J; bases not matched to a gene: 13. The CDR3 spans 19 residues. CDR3 sequence: CASSHSGSGKTSGANVLTS. The CDR3, as DNA: TGTGCCAGCAGTCACTCGGGCAGCGGGAAGACCTCTGGGGCCAACGTCCTGACTTCC.

The chain joins TRBV6-1 to TRBJ2-7, with unresolved D. V shed 2 bases and J shed 5 bases, with 19 bases lying between them. CDR3 length: 16 amino acids. Germline V gene lookup returns CDR1 MNHNS and CDR2 SASEGT. DNA of the CDR3: TGTGCCAGCAGTGAACGAACCCTACCGCCCAAAAACGAGCAGTACTTC. Translation: CASSERTLPPKNEQYF.

Concerning this clonotype: Compared with germline, one end of the junction differs, possibly owing to a read error. The chain carries TRBV11-2 and TRBJ2-5; no reliable D call. Germline V gene sequence: CDR1 SGHAT, CDR2 FQNNGV. CDR3 size: 16 residues. CDR3 amino acids: CASSSGTADKQETQYF. DNA for the CDR3: TGTGCCAGTAGCTCAGGTACGGCAGACAAACAAGAGACCCAGTACTTC. Together with reference TRBV11-2 and TRBJ2-5, the CDR3 gives the full variable domain: EAGVAQSPRYKIIEKRQSVAFWCNPISGHATLYWYQQILGQGPKLLIQFQNNGVVDDSQLPKDRFSAERLKGVDSTLKIQPAKLEDSAVYLCASSSGTADKQETQYFGPGTRLLVL.

Turning to this clonotype: The junction departs from the called germline gene at one end, perhaps through a read error. The rearrangement links TRBV11-2 to TRBJ2-1; D perhaps matches TRBD1 (6 bases). CDR3 length: 13 residues. Germline-derived CDR1 and CDR2 are SGHAT and FQNNGV. CDR3 coding DNA: TGTGCCAGCAGCGTAGAGAGGGGGTATGAGCAGTTCTTC. Its translation: CASSVERGYEQFF.

The chain links TRBV11-2 to TRBJ1-4, with D possibly TRBD1 on 6 matching bases. V was clipped by 5 bases and J by 6 bases, with 16 bases between them. The CDR3 covers 15 residues. Germline V lookup: CDR1 SGHAT, CDR2 FQNNGV. CDR3: CASSQPGAGDEKLFF. The DNA for the CDR3 is TGTGCCAGCAGCCAACCGGGGGCGGGGGATGAAAAACTGTTTTTT.

Concerning this clonotype itself: This clone may be a read error of a much larger clone one base away. V is TRBV18 and J is TRBJ2-5, with D perhaps TRBD2 (6 bases). V was cut by 3 bases and J by 4 bases, with 12 bases left in between. This CDR3 has 14 amino acids. The V gene's germline CDR1 is KGHSH and CDR2 LQKENI. In DNA, the CDR3 is TGTGCCAGCTCACCTCGGAGGGCGGTAGAGACCCAGTACTTC. This sequence encodes CASSPRRAVETQYF.

As concerns this clonotype: The conserved final phenylalanine or tryptophan is absent from the CDR3, which likely points to a read error. This chain links TRBV28 with TRBJ2-5; D gene unclear. Germline values: CDR1 MDHEN, CDR2 SYDVKM. This CDR3 spans 12 amino acids. V dropped 3 bases and J dropped 4 bases, with 6 bases sitting between them. For the CDR3, the DNA is TGTGCCAGCAGTTTGATTTTAGAGACCCAGTACTCC. Encoded protein: CASSLILETQYS.

This clonotype was recorded once. Possible read error: a much larger clone is one base away. The CDR3 is CASSLDRNTVELFF. CDR3 sequence (DNA): TGTGCCAGCTCCCTTGACAGGAACACCGTGGAGCTGTTTTTT. The gene calls are TRBV18 and TRBJ2-2, with a weak D call TRBD1 (6 bases). Germline CDR1 and CDR2: KGHSH and LQKENI. The length of the CDR3 is 14 residues.

Regarding this clonotype: The germline gene is not matched at one end of the junction; a read error may be the cause. The chain uses TRBV10-3 and TRBJ1-3, with D possibly matching TRBD1 (6 bases). The CDR3 runs 16 residues. Per the germline V gene, CDR1 is ENHRY and CDR2 is SYGVKD. CDR3 sequence (DNA): TGTGCCATCAGCTGGGACACCCCTGTATCTGGAAACACCACATATTTT. Encoded protein: CAISWDTPVSGNTTYF.

The chain couples TRBV20-1 to TRBJ2-5, with TRBD2 identical over 9 bases. Germline trimming cut 7 bases from V and 4 bases from J; bases unmatched to any gene: 10. The CDR3 sequence is 14 residues long. CDR1 is DFQATT and CDR2 is SNEGSKA in the germline V gene (reference sequence). CDR3: CSVVASGNRETQYF. The CDR3 nucleotides are TGCAGTGTGGTTGCTAGCGGGAATAGAGAGACCCAGTACTTC.

About this clonotype: Because it lacks the conserved phenylalanine or tryptophan at the end, this CDR3 is likely a read error. Because the CDR3's place on the DNA is in doubt, the DNA is left out and the CDR3 is given as listed by TCRdb. The J gene is TRBJ2-1, the V gene TRBV20-1; the table names TRBD1, a call not compared with the DNA. The CDR3 spans 14 residues, counting both ends. CDR1 and CDR2 from the germline V gene are DFQATT and SNEGSKA (reference sequence). The chain's CDR3 is CSARDEAGLHERFL.

This chain joins TRBV11-2 and TRBJ2-1; 11 positions agree with TRBD2. The CDR3 has 16 residues. The V segment lost 5 bases and the J segment 9 bases; nucleotides outside the gene matches: 12. Germline V gene sequence: CDR1 SGHAT, CDR2 FQNNGV. The chain's CDR3 is CASSLYTSGSRSEQFF. CDR3 DNA: TGTGCCAGCAGCCTCTATACTAGCGGGAGCAGGAGTGAGCAGTTCTTC.

The J gene is TRBJ1-1, the V gene TRBV5-4; D is perhaps TRBD1 (5 bases). This CDR3 is built from 16 residues. Trimming removed 4 bases from V and 14 bases from J, with 30 bases in between. Germline V gives CDR1 SGHNT, CDR2 YYREEE (reference sequence). The CDR3: CASSPTALGSGTETFF. The CDR3 nucleotides read TGTGCCAGCAGCCCTACAGCCCTAGGGTCAGGGACTGAAACCTTCTTT. Looking up the rest from reference TRBV5-4 and TRBJ1-1 gives the full variable domain: ETGVTQSPTHLIKTRGQQVTLRCSSQSGHNTVSWYQQALGQGPQFIFQYYREEENGRGNFPPRFSGLQFPNYSSELNVNALELDDSALYLCASSPTALGSGTETFFGQGTRLTVV.